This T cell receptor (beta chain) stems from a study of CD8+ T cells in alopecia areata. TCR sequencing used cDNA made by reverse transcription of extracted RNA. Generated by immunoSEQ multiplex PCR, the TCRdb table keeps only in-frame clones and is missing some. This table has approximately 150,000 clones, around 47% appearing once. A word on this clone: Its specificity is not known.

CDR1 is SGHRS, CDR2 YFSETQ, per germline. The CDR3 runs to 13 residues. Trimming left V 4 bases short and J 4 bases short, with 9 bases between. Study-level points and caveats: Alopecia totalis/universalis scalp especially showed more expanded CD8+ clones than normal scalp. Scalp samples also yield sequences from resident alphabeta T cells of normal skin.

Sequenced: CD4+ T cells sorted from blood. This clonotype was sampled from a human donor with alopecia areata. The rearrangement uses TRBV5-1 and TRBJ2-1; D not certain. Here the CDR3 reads CASSQPPYNEQFF. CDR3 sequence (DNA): TGCGCCAGCAGCCAGCCACCTTACAATGAGCAGTTCTTC.